The next 16 T cell receptor beta chains were all read from a single sample in a study of cytomegalovirus exposure and HLA in healthy donors. Sequencing used immunoSEQ multiplex PCR; TCRdb keeps in-frame clones, though not all of them. The table records under 200,000 clones, under 90% of them present only once. Sequencing was carried out using PBMCs. Receptors originate from a man younger than 30 in good health and CMV-seropositive.

J is TRBJ2-7 and V is TRBV9; TRBD2 matches at 10 bases. J gave up 2 bases and V 4 bases, and 6 bases lay outside the gene matches. From germline, CDR1 is SGDLS and CDR2 YYNGEE. The CDR3 spans 15 residues. CDR3 bases: TGTGCCAGCAGCTTAGGACTAGCGGCGACCTACGAGCAGTACTTC. This codes for CASSLGLAATYEQYF.

The chain carries TRBV19 and TRBJ1-4; D remains unclear. Per germline, CDR1 LNHDA and CDR2 SQIVND (reference sequence). The CDR3 loop spans 14 amino acids. Trimming took off 9 bases at V and 2 bases at J, with 13 bases between the two ends. CDR3 in DNA: TGTGCCAGCGGAGACGCATTGACTAATGAAAAACTGTTTTTT. Translating it yields CASGDALTNEKLFF.

The table lists this clone with a count of one. V is TRBV13 and J is TRBJ2-3; 8 nucleotides line up with TRBD1. This CDR3 is 14 amino acids long. J was trimmed by 4 bases and V by 5 bases; bases with no gene match: 5. CDR1 and CDR2 (germline): PRHDT, FYEKMQ (reference sequence). CDR3 sequence (DNA): TGTGCCAGCAGCACGGGGACAGGTCCAGATACGCAGTATTTT. It translates to CASSTGTGPDTQYF. The complete variable domain, with remaining parts taken from reference TRBV13 and TRBJ2-3, reads AAGVIQSPRHLIKEKRETATLKCYPIPRHDTVYWYQQGPGQDPQFLISFYEKMQSDKGSIPDRFSAQQFSDYHSELNMSSLELGDSALYFCASSTGTGPDTQYFGPGTRLTVL.

The chain carries TRBV19 and TRBJ2-7, with 7 positions matching TRBD1. J gave up 1 base and V 5 bases, and 8 bases lay outside the gene matches. Germline CDR1 and CDR2: LNHDA and SQIVND (reference sequence). This CDR3 has 15 amino acids. CDR3 amino acids: CASSPGTVGSYEQYF. The CDR3 DNA follows: TGTGCCAGTAGTCCGGGGACAGTTGGGTCCTACGAGCAGTACTTC.

This clone was seen just once. The J gene is TRBJ2-3, the V gene TRBV7-9, with D perhaps matching TRBD1 (5 bases). The germline V gene encodes CDR1 SEHNR and CDR2 FQNEAQ (reference sequence). V was shortened by 2 bases and J by 3 bases, with 18 bases between the two germline ends. This CDR3 contains 17 residues. The CDR3 DNA sequence: TGTGCCAGCAGCTTAAAAGGTCTCAGGGCGCCGACAGATACGCAGTATTTT. It codes for CASSLKGLRAPTDTQYF.

Details on this clone: This same CDR3 is encoded by further DNA sequences in the sample. The chain combines TRBV9 with TRBJ2-1, with D unclear. The germline V gene has CDR1 SGDLS and CDR2 YYNGEE. The CDR3 totals 14 residues. V lost 0 bases and J lost 0, with 4 bases in between. CDR3 protein: CASSVGSSYNEQFF. The CDR3 DNA sequence: TGTGCCAGCAGCGTAGGTAGCTCCTACAATGAGCAGTTCTTC.

The chain has TRBV29-1 and TRBJ1-1; TRBD1 matches 8 bases. This CDR3 has 13 residues. The V segment lost 5 bases and the J segment 0 bases; nucleotides outside the gene matches: 2. The germline V gene encodes CDR1 SQVTM and CDR2 ANQGSEA. CDR3 sequence reads: CSVWGQVNTEAFF. The DNA for the CDR3 is TGCAGCGTTTGGGGACAGGTGAACACTGAAGCTTTCTTT.

This sequence joins TRBV18 and TRBJ2-4, with TRBD2 matching 12 bases. Germline lookup yields CDR1 KGHSH and CDR2 LQKENI. CDR3 size: 18 residues. Trimming removed 0 bases from V and 7 bases from J; junction bases left unmatched: 10. In nucleotides, the CDR3 is TGTGCCAGCTCACCACCGACGGCGACTAGCGGGAGTTGGAACATTCAGTACTTC. Amino acids: CASSPPTATSGSWNIQYF.

The J gene is TRBJ2-3, the V gene TRBV27; the D gene is possibly TRBD2 (6 bases). The CDR3 totals 15 residues. Germline CDR1 MNHEY, CDR2 SMNVEV (reference sequence). Trimming stripped 3 bases from V and 1 base from J, with 11 bases between. CDR3 in DNA: TGTGCCAGCAGTTTCAGGAGGGCCCGCACAGATACGCAGTATTTT. Its protein product is CASSFRRARTDTQYF.

Regarding this clone: This CDR3 is also generated by other DNA sequences in the sample. This chain links TRBV4-2 with TRBJ2-3, with D tentatively TRBD2 (6 bases). There are 17 residues in the CDR3. The V and J ends lost 1 base and 1 base respectively, with 15 bases between them. In germline, CDR1 is LGHNA, CDR2 YNFKEQ. In nucleotides, the CDR3 is TGTGCCAGCAGCCAAGGGGTCTCCGGACTACGCACAGATACGCAGTATTTT. It specifies CASSQGVSGLRTDTQYF.

V usage is TRBV7-9 and J usage is TRBJ1-4; the D is unclear. Germline CDR1 reads SEHNR; CDR2 reads FQNEAQ (reference sequence). The CDR3 sequence is 16 residues long. The V end was cut by 1 base, the J end by 0 bases, with 9 bases between. CDR3 amino acids: CASSLVLVATNEKLFF. DNA for the CDR3: TGTGCCAGCAGCTTAGTCCTCGTTGCAACTAATGAAAAACTGTTTTTT. Full variable domain (outside the CDR3, taken from reference TRBV7-9 and TRBJ1-4): DTGVSQNPRHKITKRGQNVTFRCDPISEHNRLYWYRQTLGQGPEFLTYFQNEAQLEKSRLLSDRFSAERPKGSFSTLEIQRTEQGDSAMYLCASSLVLVATNEKLFFGSGTQLSVL.

The V gene is TRBV6-1, the J gene TRBJ2-3; D unresolved. The germline CDR1 and CDR2 sequences are MNHNS and SASEGT. CDR3 size: 13 residues. V lost 3 bases, J lost 2 bases, and 6 bases lay in between. DNA for the CDR3: TGTGCCAGCAGTGAGCGACACACAGATACGCAGTATTTT. Translation gives CASSERHTDTQYF.

This chain links TRBV19 with TRBJ2-7; 7 bases match TRBD1. Trimming at V came to 2 bases and at J to 2 bases, leaving 9 bases not matched to a gene. This CDR3 spans 16 amino acids. The germline CDR1 and CDR2 sequences are LNHDA and SQIVND (reference sequence). Here the CDR3 reads CASSIQRTGRTYEQYF. DNA of the CDR3: TGTGCCAGTAGTATACAACGGACAGGTAGAACCTACGAGCAGTACTTC.

This clone appeared a few times. This chain uses TRBV6-1 with TRBJ1-4; D remains unclear. CDR1 is MNHNS and CDR2 is SASEGT in the germline V gene. The CDR3 length is 15 residues. V lost 0 bases and J 8 bases, leaving 13 bases between the germline ends. CDR3 DNA: TGTGCCAGCAGTGAAGCGGCGGGAGTGGCCGAAAAACTGTTTTTT. Translation: CASSEAAGVAEKLFF.

The rearrangement joins TRBV6-4 to TRBJ2-1; 7 bases match TRBD1. Germline CDR1 MRHNA, CDR2 SNTAGT. Trimming cost V 4 bases and J 3 bases; bases outside gene matches: 0. There are 13 residues in the CDR3. Written as DNA, the CDR3 is TGTGCCAGCAGTGGGACAGGCTACAATGAGCAGTTCTTC. As protein: CASSGTGYNEQFF.

The chain joins TRBV7-9 to TRBJ2-7; tentative D call: TRBD2 (5 bases). Trimming left V 8 bases short and J 6 bases short, with 23 bases between. The V gene's germline CDR1 is SEHNR and CDR2 FQNEAQ (reference sequence). The CDR3 sequence is 15 residues long. The CDR3 DNA sequence: TGTGCCAGCCAGATGATACTAGTAGCTCCCGGCGAGCAGTACTTC. Translation gives CASQMILVAPGEQYF.